This TCR beta chain was sequenced during a study of blood T cells in healthy people across ages (dated by TCRdb to about 2015). About the investigation overall: In model experiments, template switching captured roughly one uniquely barcoded TCR beta cDNA molecule for every two T cells. The study analyzed two additional independent replicas of 1 million unique cDNA reads from the same blood draw for two donors, one aged 18 to 29 and one aged 80 or older. To avoid experimental bias, donors of different ages were spread randomly across the sequencing lanes. To track age-related changes in TCR beta repertoire diversity, the study relied on deep sequencing normalized with unique cDNA molecular identifiers. The donors were split into four age groups: young (average 16 years), middle-aged (39), aged (roughly 60) and long-lived (82). Points the paper makes about the study in general: Donor CMV infection status was unknown, potentially confounding age-related changes in expanded clonotypes. The long-lived group showed more naive CD4+ T cells, fewer expanded clones and increased TCR diversity than the aged group, suggesting age selection. Observed TCR beta diversity correlated strongly with the percentage of naive T cells measured by flow cytometry. Estimates of total diversity from one million sequenced T cells were regarded as lower bounds and underestimates. Observed TCR beta diversity per million T cells fell roughly linearly with age, and a significant reduction was already apparent by age around 39. Conclusive comparison of naive and antigen-experienced compartments was prevented by the profiling of bulk unsorted PBMCs.

The library was made by 5' RACE. Sequencing was performed on an Illumina HiSeq 2500. A second about 7 to 11 cycle PCR used a sample-barcoded 5' primer and a J-beta primer mix. Each TCR beta cDNA molecule received a unique molecular identifier from a template-switch 5' adaptor carrying 12 random nucleotides. Each sample yielded at least 3 million CDR3-containing paired-end reads. The Mint cDNA synthesis kit, primed by a TRBC-specific oligonucleotide, was used to synthesize first-strand cDNA from all RNA. Following uracil-DNA glycosylase treatment, a first 18-cycle PCR with universal primers M1SS and BC2_uni_R was performed on all cDNA. On the authors' methods: Each sample was normalized by randomly selecting 1 million high-quality reads, each carrying a distinct molecular identifier. Instead of being binned into consensus sequences, reads that shared molecular identifiers were thrown out. MiTCR, run with a Q25 quality threshold and the strictest error-elimination algorithm, handled CDR3 identification, clonotype clustering and error correction. A nonparametric unseen species model with Euler transformation was used to estimate a lower bound on total TCR beta diversity. TCRdb ran its own pipeline on the public reads, namely fastp trimming at Q25 and MiXCR clone calling, and kept in-frame beta chains. Every distinct CDR3 protein forms one entry, paired with its most common genes and DNA. TCRdb, not the original authors, processed these V and J calls. Within this sample are around 650,000 distinct CDR3 sequences, with less than 40% of them counted one time only. The ten top clones hold 15% of the sample.

Systemically healthy Caucasian individuals from Russia, some 40 in total and aged roughly 6 to 100 years, were included as donors. Approximately 11 milliliters of peripheral blood were drawn from each donor into EDTA-treated Vacutainer tubes. Ficoll-Paque density-gradient centrifugation was used to isolate PBMCs, with at least 6.5 million per sample. Trizol reagent was used to extract total RNA from the PBMCs, yielding at least 5 micrograms per sample. The percentages of naive CD45RAhigh/CD27high T cells were determined by flow cytometry on a PBMC aliquot from every donor. Its CDR3 holds 17 amino acids, cysteine through phenylalanine. The only DNA kept is the CDR3, 51 bases in frame from the first base. V and J are truncated by 3 bases and 1 base respectively, leaving an intervening sequence of 16 bases. This clonotype was recorded only once. It has no known antigen specificity. No quality values exist for individual bases; no much larger clone is one base distant. A lone read offers only weak evidence.

The sequence derives from an elderly woman in good health. Donor details come from another sample of the same person, matched by shared clones. The specimen sequenced was blood. The rearrangement combines TRBV12-3 or TRBV12-4 with TRBJ2-4; a tentative D match to TRBD2 spans 6 bases. The nucleotide sequence is given as TGTGCCAGCAGTTTGAGGGTTCGGGCGGGGGCCAAAAACATTCAGTACTTC. The encoded protein is CASSLRVRAGAKNIQYF.